The clone carrying this TCR gamma chain is deemed large. Trimming took 4 bases from V and 10 from J; bases not matched to a gene: 10. CDR1 and CDR2 (germline): EGSTGY, YDSYTSSV. There are 12 residues in the CDR3. This entry comes from a study of human gamma delta and Vdelta1 T cells. TCRdb reanalyzed the PCR reads using CATT. The sample lists approximately 600 gamma-chain clones, around 13% occurring once. This receptor was identified in a human donor in good health. The sample comprised Vdelta1 gamma-delta T cells from blood. The gene calls are TRGV4 and TRGJ1 or TRGJ2. For the CDR3, the DNA is TGTGCCACCTGGGACGGGCCGCGAAAGAAACTCTTT. Translating gives CATWDGPRKKLF.